This section outlines one T cell receptor (beta chain) sequence together with its context. This sample is drawn from a study of T cell responses to AZD1222 COVID-19 vaccine. Trimming removed 0 bases at V and 2 bases at J, with 10 bases between. Germline assignment: CDR1 GTSNPN and CDR2 SVGIG (reference sequence). The CDR3 covers 15 residues. Repertoires were generated with immunoSEQ multiplex PCR, while TCRdb's copy carries only in-frame clones and drops some. This sample yields more than 100,000 clones, of which roughly 90% are seen a single time; roughly 1.7% belongs to the top ten. This receptor was obtained from an adult in good health. The material was peripheral blood, obtained on day 0 of AZD1222 vaccination. The chain carries TRBV30 and TRBJ2-2; D unclear. The DNA for the CDR3 is TGTGCCTGGAGTGTAGGGTCCCCTAACACCGGGGAGCTGTTTTTT. Its protein product is CAWSVGSPNTGELFF.